This T cell receptor (beta chain) is drawn from a study of T cell changes during pregnancy in multiple sclerosis. The method was immunoSEQ multiplex PCR; TCRdb's version includes in-frame clones alone and lacks a portion of them. Here the sample spans 60,000 to 65,000 clones, 80% to 95% being singletons. J lost 3 bases, V lost 3 bases, and 3 bases had no gene match. Germline V lookup: CDR1 SGHDT, CDR2 YYEEEE. CDR3 length equals 13 residues. This specimen consisted of peripheral blood, obtained in the second trimester of pregnancy. The chain recombines TRBV5-6 with TRBJ2-7; 7 nucleotides align to TRBD1. This TCR came from a female donor with multiple sclerosis, enrolled in a pregnancy study. In DNA, the CDR3 is TGTGCCAGCAGCTCGGGACAGAGCTACGAGCAGTACTTC. Translating it yields CASSSGQSYEQYF. The entire variable domain, with the rest obtained from reference TRBV5-6 and TRBJ2-7, is as follows: DAGVTQSPTHLIKTRGQQVTLRCSPKSGHDTVSWYQQALGQGPQFIFQYYEEEERQRGNFPDRFSGHQFPNYSSELNVNALLLGDSALYLCASSSGQSYEQYFGPGTRLTVT.